Listed below are T cell receptor beta chains from one sample, sequenced in a study of early T cells in non-severe SARS-CoV-2 infection. TCRdb passed the 5' RACE reads through MiXCR, listing each CDR3 protein once. The top ten clones hold about 0.58% of a sample with 85,000 to 90,000 distinct CDR3 sequences, roughly 14% of them seen once. Sequences were obtained from whole blood. These receptors were taken from an adult who was a healthcare worker with PCR-confirmed SARS-CoV-2 infection or an uninfected control (not recorded which). Both conserved end residues are part of each CDR3. The D gene is left open where the match is weak. Clone size, where shown, is once, few, many, or a class for clones that have expanded.

TRBJ1-1 | - | - | TRBV10-1 | CASSERVGREAFF | TGCGCCAGCAGTGAAAGAGTCGGGAGAGAAGCTTTCTTT
TRBJ1-1 | - | many | TRBV14 | CASSQVAGNTEAFF | TGTGCCAGCAGCCAAGTGGCCGGGAACACTGAAGCTTTCTTT
TRBJ2-3 | TRBD2 | - | TRBV10-3 | CAIGLAGSTDTQYF | TGTGCCATCGGGCTAGCGGGGTCAACAGATACGCAGTATTTT
TRBJ2-3 | TRBD2 | few | TRBV20-1 | CSATGLAGSPSTDTQYF | TGCAGTGCTACGGGACTAGCGGGATCTCCTAGCACAGATACGCAGTATTTT
TRBJ2-2 | - | once | TRBV30 | CALKRTLANTGELFF | TGTGCCTTGAAAAGAACCTTAGCGAACACCGGGGAGCTGTTTTTT
TRBJ1-1 | - | - | TRBV6-2/TRBV6-3 | CASIPNVGGGTEAFF | TGTGCCAGCATACCGAATGTTGGGGGCGGCACTGAAGCTTTCTTT
TRBJ2-6 | - | many | TRBV6-5 | CASKYYSGANVLTF | TGTGCCAGCAAATATTACTCTGGGGCCAACGTCCTGACTTTC
TRBJ2-2 | TRBD1 | - | TRBV15 | CAAGGQANTGELFF | TGTGCCGCCGGCGGACAGGCGAACACCGGGGAGCTGTTTTTT
TRBJ1-1 | TRBD1 | - | TRBV5-1 | CASSLTGASLNTEAFF | TGCGCCAGCAGCTTGACAGGGGCCTCGCTTAACACTGAAGCTTTCTTT
TRBJ1-6 | - | few | TRBV29-1 | CSIWGRRSSGNSPLHF | TGCAGCATTTGGGGTAGGAGGAGTTCGGGTAATTCACCCCTCCACTTT
TRBJ2-2 | - | few | TRBV6-1 | CASSGGLVTGELFF | TGTGCCAGCAGCGGGGGGCTCGTCACCGGGGAGCTGTTTTTT
TRBJ1-1 | - | few | TRBV11-2 | CASSLGGARGTEAFF | TGTGCCAGCAGCCTAGGGGGGGCAAGGGGCACTGAAGCTTTCTTT
TRBJ2-2 | - | few | TRBV7-9 | CASSLTASVGELFF | TGTGCCAGCAGCTTAACAGCTTCGGTGGGGGAGCTGTTTTTT
TRBJ1-2 | TRBD1 | - | TRBV7-9 | CASNRDSQIYGYTF | TGTGCCAGCAACAGGGACAGCCAAATCTATGGCTACACCTTC
TRBJ1-6 | TRBD1 | - | TRBV9 | CASSAGQGASPLHF | TGTGCCAGCAGCGCGGGACAGGGGGCTTCACCCCTCCACTTT
TRBJ2-5 | - | many | TRBV21-1 | CASSKGRGIPQYF | TGTGCCAGCAGCAAGGGACGGGGGATTCCCCAGTACTTC
TRBJ2-5 | - | - | TRBV28 | CASRYQETQYF | TGTGCCAGCAGATACCAAGAGACCCAGTACTTC
TRBJ1-3 | TRBD1 | few | TRBV29-1 | CSVTTGDGNTIYF | TGCAGCGTCACGACAGGGGATGGAAACACCATATATTTT
TRBJ2-4 | TRBD2 | many | TRBV7-3 | CASSLTGRGLAKNIQYF | TGTGCCAGCAGCTTAACGGGGAGGGGCCTAGCCAAAAACATTCAGTACTTC
TRBJ1-4 | - | few | TRBV7-2 | CASSLGQNNEKLFF | TGTGCCAGCAGCTTAGGACAGAATAATGAAAAACTGTTTTTT
TRBJ2-5 | - | few | TRBV14 | CASSPSLARETQYF | TGTGCCAGCAGCCCGAGCCTAGCGAGAGAGACCCAGTACTTC
TRBJ2-2 | TRBD1 | many | TRBV7-3 | CASSFGQDYTGELFF | TGTGCCAGCAGCTTCGGACAGGATTACACCGGGGAGCTGTTTTTT
TRBJ1-5 | TRBD1 | - | TRBV7-8 | CASSLLGTVGNQPQHF | TGTGCCAGCAGCTTACTTGGGACAGTGGGCAATCAGCCCCAGCATTTT
TRBJ2-1 | TRBD1 | - | TRBV12-3/TRBV12-4 | CASRTGTGSVNEQFF | TGTGCCAGCAGGACCGGGACAGGGTCGGTCAATGAGCAGTTCTTC
TRBJ1-6 | - | few | TRBV7-3 | CASSLTPDSPLHF | TGTGCCAGCAGCTTAACCCCGGATTCACCCCTCCACTTT
TRBJ2-3 | TRBD2 | - | TRBV5-4 | CASSSSGVSTDTQYF | TGTGCCAGCAGCTCTAGCGGGGTTAGCACAGATACGCAGTATTTT
TRBJ1-1 | TRBD1 | - | TRBV18 | CASSPTGVGNTEAFF | TGTGCCAGCTCACCAACAGGGGTGGGGAACACTGAAGCTTTCTTT
TRBJ2-2 | - | few | TRBV7-3 | CASSLNGRASPGELFF | TGTGCCAGCAGCTTAAACGGGCGGGCGTCGCCCGGGGAGCTGTTTTTT
TRBJ1-1 | - | - | TRBV7-9 | CASSFRGAMNTEAFF | TGTGCCAGCAGCTTTCGGGGGGCCATGAACACTGAAGCTTTCTTT
TRBJ2-1 | - | - | TRBV30 | CAWGRGLSYNEQFF | TGTGCCTGGGGGCGGGGTCTCTCCTACAATGAGCAGTTCTTC
TRBJ1-1 | - | many | TRBV6-5 | CASSCGSRGCTEAFF | TGTGCCAGCAGTTGCGGCTCGAGGGGATGCACTGAAGCTTTCTTT
TRBJ1-1 | - | - | TRBV7-9 | CASSSRRTMNTEAFF | TGTGCCAGCAGCTCCCGTCGGACAATGAACACTGAAGCTTTCTTT
TRBJ2-1 | - | - | TRBV18 | CASSPQRDEQFF | TGTGCCAGCTCACCCCAACGGGATGAGCAGTTCTTC
TRBJ1-1 | - | - | TRBV7-3 | CASSPDGQRTEAFF | TGTGCCAGCAGCCCGGACGGACAGCGGACTGAAGCTTTCTTT
TRBJ2-1 | - | few | TRBV20-1 | CSARRPSGNEQFF | TGCAGTGCTAGAAGACCCAGTGGGAATGAGCAGTTCTTC
TRBJ2-3 | TRBD2 | many | TRBV12-3/TRBV12-4 | CASSLSRTSPLEYTQYF | TGTGCCAGCAGTTTATCCCGGACTAGCCCGCTCGAGTATACGCAGTATTTT
TRBJ2-2 | - | many | TRBV12-3/TRBV12-4 | CASSPGGELFF | TGTGCCAGCAGTCCCGGGGGGGAGCTGTTTTTT
TRBJ2-5 | TRBD2 | few | TRBV5-6 | CASSPLAGRTQETQYF | TGTGCCAGCAGCCCATTAGCGGGACGCACGCAAGAGACCCAGTACTTC
TRBJ1-1 | - | few | TRBV5-1 | CASSLSGKPGLNTEAFF | TGCGCCAGCAGCTTGAGTGGGAAACCGGGGCTGAACACTGAAGCTTTCTTT
TRBJ1-1 | TRBD1 | many | TRBV6-1 | CASSEGLRVWDRGLRTEAFF | TGTGCCAGCAGTGAAGGGTTAAGAGTTTGGGACAGGGGGCTGAGGACTGAAGCTTTCTTT
TRBJ2-3 | - | - | TRBV29-1 | CSITPRTDTQYF | TGCAGCATAACTCCACGGACAGATACGCAGTATTTT
TRBJ1-1 | TRBD1 | - | TRBV25-1 | CASIPGTGVFGAFF | TGTGCCAGCATCCCCGGGACAGGGGTCTTTGGAGCTTTCTTT
TRBJ2-1 | - | many | TRBV7-9 | CASSFAGANEQFF | TGTGCCAGCAGCTTCGCAGGGGCTAATGAGCAGTTCTTC
TRBJ2-1 | TRBD1 | - | TRBV9 | CASNEKDRPYNEQFF | TGTGCCAGCAACGAAAAGGACAGGCCCTACAATGAGCAGTTCTTC
TRBJ1-1 | - | - | TRBV29-1 | CSVGDRAEAFF | TGCAGCGTCGGGGATAGGGCTGAAGCTTTCTTT
TRBJ1-3 | TRBD1 | - | TRBV6-6 | CASSRGDSSGNTIYF | TGTGCCAGCAGCCGAGGGGACAGCTCCGGAAACACCATATATTTT
TRBJ2-2 | TRBD1 | many | TRBV6-1 | CASSEMGQPTGELFF | TGTGCCAGCAGTGAAATGGGACAGCCGACCGGGGAGCTGTTTTTT
TRBJ2-1 | TRBD2 | few | TRBV7-3 | CASSPGRRTSNEQFF | TGTGCCAGCAGCCCAGGTCGAAGGACTAGCAATGAGCAGTTCTTC
TRBJ1-2 | - | few | TRBV4-1 | CASSQAAGWPTF | TGCGCCAGCAGCCAAGCGGCAGGATGGCCCACCTTC
TRBJ2-3 | - | - | TRBV11-2 | CASSQLLATDTQYF | TGTGCCAGCAGCCAACTACTAGCAACGGATACGCAGTATTTT
TRBJ2-1 | TRBD2 | - | TRBV7-6 | CASSSWTSESSYNEQFF | TGTGCCAGCAGCTCCTGGACTAGCGAGAGCTCCTACAATGAGCAGTTCTTC
TRBJ1-2 | - | - | TRBV9 | CASSVQSLYGYTF | TGTGCCAGCAGCGTACAGTCGCTCTATGGCTACACCTTC
TRBJ2-3 | TRBD2 | many | TRBV12-3/TRBV12-4 | CASRKVLAGGLTSTDTQYF | TGTGCCAGCAGGAAGGTGCTAGCGGGGGGACTAACTAGCACAGATACGCAGTATTTT
TRBJ2-1 | - | - | TRBV12-5 | CASGPVVEQFF | TGTGCTAGTGGTCCCGTGGTAGAGCAGTTCTTC